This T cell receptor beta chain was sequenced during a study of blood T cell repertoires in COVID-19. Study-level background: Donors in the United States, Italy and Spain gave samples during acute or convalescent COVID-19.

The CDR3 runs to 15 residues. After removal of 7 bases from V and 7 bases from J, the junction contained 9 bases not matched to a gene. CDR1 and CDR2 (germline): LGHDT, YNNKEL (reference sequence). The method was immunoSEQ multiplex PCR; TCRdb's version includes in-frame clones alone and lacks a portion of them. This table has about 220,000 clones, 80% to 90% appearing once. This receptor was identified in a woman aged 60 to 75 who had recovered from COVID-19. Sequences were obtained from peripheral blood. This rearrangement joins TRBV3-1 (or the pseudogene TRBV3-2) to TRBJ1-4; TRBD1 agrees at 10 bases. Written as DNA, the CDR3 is TGTGCCAGCACTCCGGCGGGGACAGGGGCTGAAAAACTGTTTTTT. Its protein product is CASTPAGTGAEKLFF.